Here is one T cell receptor beta chain with its context. The source of the sample is a study of blood T cell repertoires in COVID-19. Whole-study context: Italy, Spain and the United States were the sources of the convalescent and acute COVID-19 samples.

Profiled with immunoSEQ multiplex PCR; TCRdb holds only in-frame clones, not every one. The sample holds approximately 250,000 clones, approximately 85% seen once. The V gene's germline CDR1 is ENHRY and CDR2 SYGVKD. V lost 5 bases to trimming and J lost 2 bases; unmatched junction nucleotides: 7. CDR3 length: 16 residues. The V and J genes are TRBV10-3 and TRBJ2-7; the match to TRBD2 covers 12 bases. The sequence was collected from a man over 45 with COVID-19, enrolled during active disease. Sequenced sample: peripheral blood. CDR3 loop: CAISPGTSGSTYEQYF. The CDR3 region has the DNA TGTGCCATCAGTCCCGGGACTAGCGGGTCGACCTACGAGCAGTACTTC.